Listed here are 7 T cell receptor beta chains from one sample, sequenced in a study of shared clonotypes between healthy human individuals. Measured with immunoSEQ multiplex PCR; TCRdb has only the in-frame clones, and not every one. The sample has some 980,000 clones; roughly 72% are singletons. Sequencing used memory CD4+ T cells sorted from blood. The subset here: CD45RA-negative fraction. Receptors originate from a man between 18 and 35 years old in good health.

CDR3 nucleotide sequence: TGTGCCAGCTCACGGGACGGACCAGGGTCTGGGGCCAACGTCCTGACTTTC. It translates to CASSRDGPGSGANVLTF. The chain employs TRBV18 and TRBJ2-6; TRBD1 or TRBD2 may be the D gene (5 bases each). Trimming left V 4 bases short and J 1 base short, with 14 bases between. CDR3 length: 17 amino acids. CDR1 KGHSH and CDR2 LQKENI come from the germline V gene.

CDR3 sequence: CASTPAGEGYEQYF. CDR3 in DNA: TGTGCCAGCACCCCAGCGGGGGAGGGCTACGAGCAGTACTTC. V is TRBV2 and J is TRBJ2-7; 8 bases align to TRBD2. Germline V CDR1 and CDR2: SNHLY, FYNNEI. This CDR3 comprises 14 residues. The V and J ends lost 7 bases and 3 bases, in that order; junction bases with no gene match: 8.

This chain uses TRBV7-6 with TRBJ2-7; the match to TRBD2 covers 10 bases. The V gene end was trimmed by 2 bases and the J gene end by 6 bases; junction bases not matched to a gene: 4. This CDR3 has 14 amino acids. Germline CDR1 SGHVS, CDR2 FNYEAQ. CDR3 in DNA: TGTGCCAGCAGCTTAAAAGCGGGGGGGCTCGAGCAGTACTTC. It specifies CASSLKAGGLEQYF.

V and J are TRBV25-1 and TRBJ1-1; D is unclear. This CDR3 is 15 amino acids long. Germline CDR1 is MGHDK and CDR2 is SYGVNS. V was cut by 1 base and J by 0 bases, with 9 bases left in between. CDR3 residues: CASSELGPMNTEAFF. In DNA, the CDR3 is TGTGCCAGCAGTGAATTAGGGCCAATGAACACTGAAGCTTTCTTT.

This clone was seen only a few times. The chain employs TRBV5-1 and TRBJ2-1; 7 bases line up with TRBD1. Germline lookup yields CDR1 SGHRS and CDR2 YFSETQ. V lost 4 bases and J lost 4; bases outside the gene matches: 2. CDR3 size: 13 residues. The CDR3 is CASSGTAYNEQFF. The CDR3 DNA follows: TGCGCCAGCAGCGGGACAGCATACAATGAGCAGTTCTTC. Combining the CDR3 with reference TRBV5-1 and TRBJ2-1 gives the whole variable domain KAGVTQTPRYLIKTRGQQVTLSCSPISGHRSVSWYQQTPGQGLQFLFEYFSETQRNKGNFPGRFSGRQFSNSRSEMNVSTLELGDSALYLCASSGTAYNEQFFGPGTRLTVL.

This chain uses TRBV7-3 with TRBJ2-1; possibly TRBD1 or TRBD2 for D (6 bases each). Deletions cut 2 bases from V and 8 bases from J, with 16 bases between. This CDR3 has 15 amino acids. Germline loops: CDR1 SGHTA, CDR2 FQGTGA. Here the CDR3 DNA reads TGTGCCAGCAGCTTAGTCGGGGGCCGGAGCTATGAGCAGTTCTTC. Translating it yields CASSLVGGRSYEQFF. Variable domain in full (rest from reference TRBV7-3 and TRBJ2-1): GAGVSQTPSNKVTEKGKYVELRCDPISGHTALYWYRQSLGQGPEFLIYFQGTGAADDSGLPNDRFFAVRPEGSVSTLKIQRTERGDSAVYLCASSLVGGRSYEQFFGPGTRLTVL.

This chain links TRBV5-4 with TRBJ2-6; tentatively, D is TRBD1 (5 bases). V was trimmed by 9 bases and J by 2 bases, leaving 9 bases between them. Per germline, CDR1 SGHNT and CDR2 YYREEE (reference sequence). The CDR3 length is 13 residues. The CDR3, as DNA: TGTGCCATATACAGGACTGGGGCCAACGTCCTGACTTTC. It encodes CAIYRTGANVLTF.